The rows below give T cell receptor beta chains drawn from one sample of a study of blood T cell repertoires in COVID-19. The table came from immunoSEQ multiplex PCR; TCRdb's copy has only in-frame clones and leaves some out. Found here are around 92,000 clones, roughly nine tenths of them singletons; the top ten hold approximately 5.2%. The source material was peripheral blood. The receptors were gathered from a woman older than 75 with active COVID-19. Each CDR3 is given with its conserved first and last residue. Each record gives: V gene, J gene, CDR3 protein.

TRBV13	TRBJ2-1	CASTRTRGQGYNEQFF
TRBV28	TRBJ1-4	CASISGTGYWANEKLFF
TRBV9	TRBJ2-1	CASSVGLAAVGLFF
TRBV12-3/TRBV12-4	TRBJ2-1	CASSPGLAGAGFF
TRBV19	TRBJ1-5	CASIGTGNTQPQHF
TRBV12-3/TRBV12-4	TRBJ2-7	CASEGQSEGQYF
TRBV5-4	TRBJ2-7	CASSPGLAGVYEQYF
TRBV19	TRBJ2-1	CATFSRGQTNNEQFF
TRBV5-1	TRBJ2-3	CASSLGTRFNTDTQYF
TRBV7-9	TRBJ2-3	CASSSPQVSTDTQYF
TRBV19	TRBJ2-3	CASSLGGSGIRHDTQYF
TRBV7-8	TRBJ2-7	CASSYDRGSNVIYEQYF
TRBV18	TRBJ2-7	CASSPRRGSTHEQYF
TRBV7-9	TRBJ2-1	CASSKAIRQGINEQFF
TRBV7-2	TRBJ2-3	CASSTGLARADTQYF
TRBV29-1	TRBJ1-1	CSVEATGGAEAFF
TRBV4-2	TRBJ2-2	CASAPAAASRELFF
TRBV27	TRBJ2-5	CASSPKGMSGPPGTQYF
TRBV3-1/TRBV3-2	TRBJ2-5	CASSQGGTGESETQYF
TRBV5-1	TRBJ2-1	CASSYLAGAYNEQFF
TRBV10-3	TRBJ2-2	CAIRGTSGRGTGELFF
TRBV29-1	TRBJ2-2	CSVDPLNTGELFF
TRBV7-5	TRBJ1-2	CVRSIERTGGYGYTF
TRBV20-1	TRBJ2-5	CSASVSGSEFETQYF
TRBV7-2	TRBJ2-3	CASSYPSGSTDTQYF
TRBV2	TRBJ1-1	CASGGTELEAFF
TRBV10-1	TRBJ1-5	CASSESGDREDQPQHF
TRBV7-9	TRBJ1-6	CASSRSRGQVGSPLHF
TRBV5-1	TRBJ2-3	CASSLQFTSGQGSWSTDTQYF
TRBV6-5	TRBJ2-5	CASSPPGRGETQYF
TRBV24-1	TRBJ2-7	CATSDPGQGVYEQYF
TRBV24-1	TRBJ2-3	CATSDRYGTSGSRDTQYF
TRBV2	TRBJ1-2	CASTLDRLAGGYTF
TRBV28	TRBJ1-1	CASSLWGQPMNTEAFF
TRBV18	TRBJ2-7	CATRRPLDEQYF
TRBV7-8	TRBJ2-7	CASSFDRVAYEQYF
TRBV28	TRBJ2-5	CASSGQGAVETQYF
TRBV2	TRBJ1-1	CAGTRTGGPYEAFF
TRBV7-2	TRBJ1-5	CASSPGTGRGNQPQHF
TRBV18	TRBJ1-5	CASSPAGQPKGQPQHF
TRBV30	TRBJ1-1	CAWSSDRGPAVNTEAFF
TRBV7-8	TRBJ1-1	CASSPFGGGGTEAFF
TRBV7-2	TRBJ1-2	CASSRDRGQGGYTF
TRBV5-4	TRBJ2-3	CASSLGRGTQYF
TRBV27	TRBJ2-7	CASSPNPTGYEQYF
TRBV19	TRBJ2-5	CASSIEGRGLAAETQYF
TRBV2	TRBJ1-2	CASSAEGASYGYTF
TRBV18	TRBJ2-1	CASSPDRALKGEQFF
TRBV28	TRBJ2-4	CASSFLGQGKNIQYF
TRBV7-9	TRBJ2-3	CASSLEILGGGTDTQYF
TRBV7-8	TRBJ1-5	CASSLGGTGGHQPQHF
TRBV5-8	TRBJ2-5	CASSFVRQETQYF
TRBV7-2	TRBJ1-6	CASSLDQGAESPLHF
TRBV2	TRBJ1-5	CASSEADSRGQHF